The rows below give T cell receptor beta chains drawn from one sample of a study of Tregs in tolerant kidney transplant recipients. Clones were sequenced by immunoSEQ multiplex PCR, and TCRdb holds only the in-frame ones, with some missing. Counted here are roughly 15,000 clones, 80% occurring once; the ten biggest clones make up under 2%. This specimen was Tregs from blood, taken before the transplant. The receptors shown here come from a human donor who received a combined kidney and bone marrow transplant. CDR3s include the opening cysteine and the closing phenylalanine or tryptophan. D genes are given only for firm matches. Not all rows give a size; the values are once, few, many and, for expanded clones, a class.

>TRBD2|TRBJ2-1|TRBV28|.
CASSLSPGGWDNEQFF
TGTGCCAGCAGTTTATCACCGGGAGGGTGGGACAATGAGCAGTTCTTC
>TRBD1|TRBJ2-1|TRBV10-2|.
CASSVLDRYNEQFF
TGCGCCAGCAGTGTCCTGGACAGGTACAATGAGCAGTTCTTC
>TRBD1|TRBJ2-2|TRBV9|.
CASSEPRGTGNTGELFF
TGTGCCAGCAGCGAACCCCGAGGGACAGGGAACACCGGGGAGCTGTTTTTT
>.|TRBJ1-3|TRBV27|.
CASSYRASGNTIYF
TGTGCCAGCAGTTACAGGGCATCTGGAAACACCATATATTTT
>TRBD2|TRBJ2-7|TRBV6-6|.
CASSSTSGSPEQYF
TGTGCCAGCAGTTCGACTAGCGGGAGCCCCGAGCAGTACTTC
>.|TRBJ2-2|TRBV19|few
CASSLGTQNTGELFF
TGTGCCAGTAGTCTCGGGACTCAGAACACCGGGGAGCTGTTTTTT
>TRBD1|TRBJ1-2|TRBV5-5|once
CASSLNRGLSGYTF
TGTGCCAGCAGCTTGAACAGGGGGCTTAGTGGCTACACCTTC
>.|TRBJ2-2|TRBV5-6|.
CASSLEGRATGELFF
TGTGCCAGCAGCTTGGAGGGCAGGGCCACCGGGGAGCTGTTTTTT
>.|TRBJ1-2|TRBV6-6|.
CASSYGPFRVGMGYTF
TGTGCCAGCAGTTACGGGCCGTTCCGGGTCGGGATGGGCTACACCTTC
>.|TRBJ1-6|TRBV7-9|.
CASSLSPQGNSPLHF
TGTGCCAGCAGCTTATCCCCCCAGGGGAATTCACCCCTCCACTTT
>TRBD2|TRBJ2-3|TRBV27|.
CASSLWLAGSTSTDTQYF
TGTGCCAGCAGTTTGTGGCTAGCGGGGAGCACTAGCACAGATACGCAGTATTTT
>TRBD2|TRBJ2-5|TRBV5-4|.
CASSPQLAGGRTQYF
TGTGCCAGCAGCCCCCAGTTAGCGGGGGGGCGGACCCAGTACTTC
>TRBD1|TRBJ2-1|TRBV27|.
CASSYGTTGGRYNEQFF
TGTGCCAGCAGTTACGGCACCACAGGGGGAAGATACAATGAGCAGTTCTTC
>.|TRBJ2-5|TRBV10-3|few
CAISDNQETQYF
TGTGCCATCAGTGATAATCAAGAGACCCAGTACTTC
>.|TRBJ1-1|TRBV11-2|.
CASSSPARVGAFF
TGTGCCAGCAGCTCCCCCGCTCGGGTGGGAGCTTTCTTT
>TRBD2|TRBJ2-2|TRBV30|.
CASNLRTSGTLNGELFF
TGTGCCTCTAACCTAAGGACTAGCGGGACGTTAAACGGGGAGCTGTTTTTT
>.|TRBJ1-2|TRBV5-1|.
CASSLRTSYGYTF
TGCGCCAGCAGCTTGCGGACTTCGTATGGCTACACCTTC
>.|TRBJ1-1|TRBV28|.
CASSLTTGEAFF
TGTGCCAGCAGTCTTACGACAGGAGAAGCTTTCTTT
>.|TRBJ2-2|TRBV5-1|few
CASSSLPGELFF
TGCGCCAGCAGCTCACTTCCCGGGGAGCTGTTTTTT
>.|TRBJ1-1|TRBV29-1|.
CSVQLPGLGAFF
TGCAGCGTCCAACTCCCGGGACTGGGGGCTTTCTTT
>.|TRBJ2-5|TRBV7-8|.
CASSTRMTETQYF
TGTGCCAGCAGCACGAGGATGACAGAGACCCAGTACTTC
>.|TRBJ1-2|TRBV18|few
CASSPRTDGYTF
TGTGCCAGCTCACCAAGGACAGATGGCTACACCTTC
>.|TRBJ2-7|TRBV7-9|.
CASSPLGALYF
TGTGCCAGCAGCCCCCTAGGGGCCTTGTACTTC
>.|TRBJ1-1|TRBV12-5|.
CASGWWERSPKAFF
TGTGCTAGTGGTTGGTGGGAGCGGTCACCGAAAGCTTTCTTT
>.|TRBJ1-6|TRBV7-6|few
CASSLGTANSPLHF
TGTGCCAGCAGCTTAGGGACAGCTAATTCACCCCTCCACTTT
>TRBD1|TRBJ1-1|TRBV27|.
CASRPGAQGGTFF
TGTGCCAGCAGACCTGGAGCCCAGGGGGGTACTTTCTTT
>TRBD1|TRBJ2-1|TRBV15|.
CATSRVGQGIEQFF
TGTGCCACCAGCAGAGTGGGACAGGGGATTGAGCAGTTCTTC
>.|TRBJ2-1|TRBV2|.
CASTLRNEQFF
TGTGCCAGCACGCTGCGGAATGAGCAGTTCTTC
>.|TRBJ1-2|TRBV5-4|once
CASSFDGANYGYTF
TGTGCCAGCAGCTTCGATGGAGCTAACTATGGCTACACCTTC
>TRBD2|TRBJ2-7|TRBV18|.
CASSPTSGGYEQYF
TGTGCCAGCTCACCAACCAGCGGGGGCTACGAGCAGTACTTC
>.|TRBJ2-1|TRBV28|few
CASSSPGDTFSYNEQFF
TGTGCCAGCAGTTCCCCAGGGGACACCTTCTCCTACAATGAGCAGTTCTTC
>TRBD2|TRBJ2-2|TRBV5-6|.
CASSDGTSKNTGELFF
TGTGCCAGCAGCGACGGGACTAGCAAAAACACCGGGGAGCTGTTTTTT
>.|TRBJ2-7|TRBV7-2|.
CASSSPTLFSEQYF
TGTGCCAGCAGCTCTCCTACCCTTTTCTCCGAGCAGTACTTC
>.|TRBJ1-1|TRBV28|.
CASRRNGSRTEAFF
TGTGCCAGCAGGCGCAACGGGTCTCGGACTGAAGCTTTCTTT
>TRBD2|TRBJ2-5|TRBV4-3|.
CASSQGRAGEETQYF
TGCGCCAGCAGCCAAGGGAGGGCGGGAGAAGAGACCCAGTACTTC
>TRBD2|TRBJ2-2|TRBV9|.
CASSVGGRAVTGELFF
TGTGCCAGCAGCGTAGGTGGGAGGGCCGTTACCGGGGAGCTGTTTTTT
>TRBD2|TRBJ2-1|TRBV19|once
CASSMREGDEQFF
TGTGCCAGTAGTATGCGGGAGGGCGATGAGCAGTTCTTC
>.|TRBJ1-3|TRBV5-6|.
CASSSPTATGNTIYF
TGTGCCAGCAGCTCGCCGACAGCCACTGGAAACACCATATATTTT
>.|TRBJ1-2|TRBV16|.
CASSPSANYGYTF
TGTGCCAGCAGCCCTTCTGCTAACTATGGCTACACCTTC
>TRBD2|TRBJ2-1|TRBV4-1|.
CASSLRPRTSGSYEQFF
TGCGCCAGCAGCCTCCGGCCGAGGACTAGCGGGAGCTATGAGCAGTTCTTC
>TRBD1|TRBJ2-7|TRBV18|.
CASSPKGQHDEQYF
TGTGCCAGCTCACCAAAGGGACAGCACGACGAGCAGTACTTC
>.|TRBJ2-7|TRBV2|.
CASKKGGLTYEQYF
TGTGCCAGCAAAAAGGGCGGACTGACCTACGAGCAGTACTTC
>.|TRBJ1-5|TRBV7-9|few
CASSLYGRLGGPQHF
TGTGCCAGCAGCTTATATGGCCGCCTAGGTGGGCCCCAGCATTTT
>.|TRBJ1-6|TRBV5-1|.
CASSLAGGRSYNSPLHF
TGCGCCAGCAGCTTGGCCGGGGGACGCTCCTATAATTCACCCCTCCACTTT
>.|TRBJ1-5|TRBV19|once
CASSIVPGSNQPQHF
TGTGCCAGTAGTATAGTACCAGGGAGCAATCAGCCCCAGCATTTT
>.|TRBJ1-1|TRBV7-9|.
CASSFTRGTEAFF
TGTGCCAGCAGCTTTACCCGGGGCACTGAAGCTTTCTTT
>TRBD2|TRBJ2-3|TRBV7-9|once
CASTQGLAGGPSQYF
TGTGCCAGCACCCAGGGACTAGCGGGGGGCCCCTCGCAGTATTTT
>.|TRBJ1-5|TRBV19|.
CASHDRPNQPQHF
TGTGCCAGCCATGACAGACCCAATCAGCCCCAGCATTTT
>.|TRBJ2-3|TRBV7-2|few
CASSLMGGGTDTQYF
TGTGCCAGCAGCTTAATGGGGGGTGGCACAGATACGCAGTATTTT
>TRBD1|TRBJ2-7|TRBV5-6|.
CASGVRTGGHHRYEQYF
TGTGCCAGCGGAGTTAGGACAGGGGGCCACCACCGCTACGAGCAGTACTTC
>TRBD1|TRBJ1-6|TRBV27|.
CASSLSTGAGNSPLHF
TGTGCCAGCAGTTTATCGACAGGGGCCGGTAATTCACCCCTCCACTTT
>.|TRBJ1-1|TRBV7-8|.
CASSFPLNTEAFF
TGTGCCAGCAGCTTCCCCCTAAACACTGAAGCTTTCTTT
>TRBD2|TRBJ2-1|TRBV27|once
CASSLYGTSGGNNEQFF
TGTGCCAGCAGTCTGTACGGGACTAGCGGGGGAAATAATGAGCAGTTCTTC
>TRBD1|TRBJ2-7|TRBV6-1|once
CASNPGQGPYEQYF
TGTGCCAGCAACCCGGGACAGGGGCCCTACGAGCAGTACTTC
>.|TRBJ1-2|TRBV5-4|once
CASSFLANYGYTF
TGTGCCAGCAGCTTTCTAGCTAACTATGGCTACACCTTC